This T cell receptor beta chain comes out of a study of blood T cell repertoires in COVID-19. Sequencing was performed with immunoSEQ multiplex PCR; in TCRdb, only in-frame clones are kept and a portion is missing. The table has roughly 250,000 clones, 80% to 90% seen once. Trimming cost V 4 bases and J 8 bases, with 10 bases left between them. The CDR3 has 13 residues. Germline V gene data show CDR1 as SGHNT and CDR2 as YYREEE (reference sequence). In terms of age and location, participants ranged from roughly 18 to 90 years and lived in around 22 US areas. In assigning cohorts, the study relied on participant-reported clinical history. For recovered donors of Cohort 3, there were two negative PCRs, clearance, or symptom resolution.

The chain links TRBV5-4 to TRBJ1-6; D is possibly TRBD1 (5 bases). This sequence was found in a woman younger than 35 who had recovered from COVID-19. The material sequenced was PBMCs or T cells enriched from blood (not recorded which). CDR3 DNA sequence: TGTGCCAGCAGCGGCACCAGGGATTCACCCCTCCACTTT. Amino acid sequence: CASSGTRDSPLHF.